This entry concerns a single T cell receptor (beta chain). In germline, CDR1 is SGHRS, CDR2 YFSETQ. The CDR3 totals 14 residues. V shed 5 bases and J shed 5 bases, with 15 bases lying between them. Produced via immunoSEQ multiplex PCR; TCRdb's table is partial and in-frame only. This sample has about 100,000 clones, with approximately 90% found just once. This entry belongs to a study of blood T cell repertoires in COVID-19. Overall study: T cells, B-cell-depleted T cells, or PBMCs supplied cDNA or gDNA.

V and J are TRBV5-1 and TRBJ2-3; the D gene is possibly TRBD2 (6 bases). The specimen sequenced was peripheral blood. The origin of this receptor is a man aged 45-60 years with active COVID-19. CDR3 coding DNA: TGCGCCAGCAGGCGTGGGGGGAGAGAAGATACGCAGTATTTT. It encodes CASRRGGREDTQYF.